Below, 2 T cell receptor beta chains from the same sample are listed, as sequenced in a study of graft-versus-host responses after intestinal transplantation. Sequenced by immunoSEQ multiplex PCR; TCRdb stores in-frame clones only, minus some. The table lists about 26,000 clones, roughly 82% of them singletons. These TCRs are of unknown antigen specificity. The specimen was unstimulated CD4+ T cells sorted from spleen or lymph node cells, collected before intestinal transplant. The origin of the receptors is a human donor who received an intestinal transplant.

Concerning this clone: In the same sample, other DNA sequences code for this CDR3. The V and J genes are TRBV5-1 and TRBJ1-4; tentatively, D is TRBD1 (5 bases). Germline assignment: CDR1 SGHRS and CDR2 YFSETQ. The CDR3 is 14 residues long. Trimming removed 3 bases from V and 0 bases from J, with 6 bases in between. The CDR3 bases are TGCGCCAGCAGCTCAGGGACAACTAATGAAAAACTGTTTTTT. Its protein is CASSSGTTNEKLFF.

This sequence joins TRBV18 and TRBJ1-1; D not certain. The CDR3 has 13 amino acids. The germline V gene has CDR1 KGHSH and CDR2 LQKENI. V lost 3 bases and J 8 bases, leaving 13 bases between the germline ends. CDR3 amino acids: CASSPASSSEAFF. The CDR3 DNA reads TGTGCCAGCTCACCGGCGTCGAGCTCGGAAGCTTTCTTT.